This T cell receptor beta chain was sequenced for a study of blood T cells in healthy people across ages. Germline lookup yields CDR1 DFQATT and CDR2 SNEGSKA (reference sequence). Trimming stripped 0 bases from V and 4 bases from J, with 19 bases between. The CDR3 runs to 17 residues. In its sample, this clonotype was seen a few times. Together with a sample-barcoded 5' primer, a J-beta primer mix was included in a second PCR lasting about 6 to 12 cycles. Each single sample gave us at least 2.5 million CDR3-containing paired-end reads. TCRdb re-analysed the 5' RACE reads in MiXCR, keeping a single row per CDR3 protein. The table has about 750,000 distinct CDR3 sequences, about 53% seen once.

This TCR came from an elderly man in good health. The chain employs TRBV20-1 and TRBJ1-5, with a tentative D call TRBD1 (5 bases). Sequencing was performed on blood. The CDR3 DNA sequence: TGCAGTGCTAGAGATCGTCGGCAGGGTTCGATTAATCAGCCCCAGCATTTT. It is translated as CSARDRRQGSINQPQHF.